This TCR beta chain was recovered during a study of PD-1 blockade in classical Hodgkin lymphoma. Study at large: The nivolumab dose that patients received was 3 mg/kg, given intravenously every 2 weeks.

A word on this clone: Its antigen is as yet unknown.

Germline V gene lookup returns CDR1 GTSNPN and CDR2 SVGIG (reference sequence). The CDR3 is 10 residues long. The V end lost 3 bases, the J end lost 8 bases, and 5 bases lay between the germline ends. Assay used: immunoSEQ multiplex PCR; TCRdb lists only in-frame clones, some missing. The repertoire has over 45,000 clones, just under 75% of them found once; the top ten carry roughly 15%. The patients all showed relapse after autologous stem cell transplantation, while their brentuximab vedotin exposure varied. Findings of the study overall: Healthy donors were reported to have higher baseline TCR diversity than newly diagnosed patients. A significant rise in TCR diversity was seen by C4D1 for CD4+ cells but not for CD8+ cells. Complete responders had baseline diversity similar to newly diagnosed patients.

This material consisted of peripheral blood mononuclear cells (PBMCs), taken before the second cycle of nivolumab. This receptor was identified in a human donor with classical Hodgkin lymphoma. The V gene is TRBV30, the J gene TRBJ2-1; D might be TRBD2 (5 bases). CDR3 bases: TGTGCCTGGAGCGGGGATGAGCAGTTCTTC. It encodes CAWSGDEQFF.